This entry lists 13 T cell receptor beta chains sequenced from one sample in a study of CD8 T cells in ankylosing spondylitis. Via MiXCR, TCRdb re-called the 5' RACE reads, giving one row per CDR3 protein. The profile shows about 240,000 distinct CDR3 sequences, around 9.1% of them singletons. Sequencing was done on a sample of blood, either unsorted or a sorted T cell fraction (not recorded which). The receptors derive from a male donor with ankylosing spondylitis or in good health (not recorded which).

This clonotype was seen ten or more times. The chain recombines TRBV4-3 with TRBJ1-4; D gene uncertain. Trimming shortened V by 0 bases and J by 7 bases, and 15 bases separated the two germline ends. The CDR3 loop spans 16 amino acids. Per germline, CDR1 LGHNA and CDR2 YSLEER. In DNA form, the CDR3 reads TGCGCCAGCAGCCAAGACTGGGCGGGTAAAGGTGAAAAACTGTTTTTT. This gives the protein CASSQDWAGKGEKLFF.

This clonotype was counted at least ten times. This chain joins TRBV12-3 or TRBV12-4 and TRBJ1-5; 9 bases map to TRBD1. CDR3 length: 15 residues. The J segment lost 4 bases and the V segment lost 8 bases, leaving 9 bases of the junction unmatched. The CDR3 DNA reads as TGTGCCAGCGCGAATGGGGACAGGGTAAATCAGCCCCAGCATTTT. Its translation: CASANGDRVNQPQHF.

This clonotype was seen ten or more times. This chain uses TRBV14 with TRBJ2-6; D is ambiguous. Trimming cost V 3 bases and J 2 bases, with 5 bases left between them. Per the germline V gene, CDR1 is SGHDN and CDR2 is FVKESK. The CDR3 totals 14 residues. The CDR3 spells CASSHSAGANVLTF. CDR3 nucleotide sequence: TGTGCCAGCAGCCACAGCGCTGGGGCCAACGTCCTGACTTTC. Full variable domain (missing parts from reference TRBV14 and TRBJ2-6): EAGVTQFPSHSVIEKGQTVTLRCDPISGHDNLYWYRRVMGKEIKFLLHFVKESKQDESGMPNNRFLAERTGGTYSTLKVQPAELEDSGVYFCASSHSAGANVLTFGAGSRLTVL.

This clonotype came up many times. This chain links TRBV11-3 with TRBJ2-3, with 13 nucleotides matching TRBD2. The CDR3 runs 16 residues. The trim removed 4 bases at V and 5 bases at J, leaving 6 bases unmatched. In germline, CDR1 is SGHNT, CDR2 YENEEA. The CDR3 here is CASSSGTSGTKDTQYF. The CDR3 coding sequence is TGTGCCAGCAGCTCCGGGACTAGCGGGACGAAAGATACGCAGTATTTT.

This clonotype was seen many times. The chain carries TRBV11-2 and TRBJ2-1; D is perhaps TRBD2 (6 bases). CDR1 and CDR2 from the germline V gene are SGHAT and FQNNGV. V was pared by 3 bases and J by 10 bases, with 13 bases between. The CDR3 is 13 residues long. In DNA, the CDR3 is TGTGCCAGCAGCTTGAAGGCAGGAGGGGAGCAGTTCTTC. Translated, it gives CASSLKAGGEQFF.

This clonotype has a handful of counts. The chain combines TRBV19 with TRBJ2-7, with D possibly being TRBD1 (5 bases). V was pared by 6 bases and J by 2 bases, with 8 bases between. Germline CDR1 and CDR2: LNHDA and SQIVND (reference sequence). There are 12 residues in the CDR3. Here the CDR3 DNA reads TGTGCCAGTAGACAGGTGCCCTACGAGCAGTACTTC. Its protein is CASRQVPYEQYF.

This clonotype came up many times. This chain joins TRBV12-3 or TRBV12-4 and TRBJ2-5; the match to TRBD2 covers 11 bases. The CDR3 extends over 16 amino acids. J was trimmed by 3 bases and V by 6 bases; bases with no gene match: 9. The CDR3 reads CASSLTSGTIEETQYF. CDR3 bases: TGTGCCAGCAGCCTGACTAGCGGGACGATAGAAGAGACCCAGTACTTC.

This clonotype was seen at least ten times. This sequence joins TRBV21-1 and TRBJ2-1; TRBD1 is the table's D call and was not checked against the DNA. TRBV21-1 counts as a pseudogene. There are 15 residues in the CDR3. CDR3 protein: CASSTRQGAWNEQFF. In nucleotides, the CDR3 is TGTGCCAGCAGCACGAGACAGGGAGCATGGAATGAGCAGTTCTTC.

This clonotype has a count of ten or more. V is TRBV12-3 or TRBV12-4 and J is TRBJ2-5, with D maybe TRBD2 (5 bases). The CDR3 sequence is 15 residues long. V lost 1 base to trimming and J lost 3 bases, with 12 bases between them. CDR3: CASSLGLRGEETQYF. CDR3 DNA sequence: TGTGCCAGCAGTTTAGGTCTTCGGGGAGAAGAGACCCAGTACTTC.

This clonotype was observed a handful of times. The J gene is TRBJ2-5, the V gene TRBV28, with D perhaps TRBD2 (5 bases). Trimming shortened V by 3 bases and J by 4 bases, and 9 bases separated the two germline ends. The CDR3 length is 13 residues. Germline values: CDR1 MDHEN, CDR2 SYDVKM. CDR3 DNA sequence: TGTGCCAGCAGTTTTTTGGGGAGAGAGACCCAGTACTTC. Protein product: CASSFLGRETQYF.

This clonotype was seen ten or more times. V gene TRBV10-3 combines with J gene TRBJ2-3, with D possibly matching TRBD2 (6 bases). Trimming took 4 bases from V and 2 from J, leaving 13 bases between them. In germline, CDR1 is ENHRY, CDR2 SYGVKD. This CDR3 region has 15 residues. This chain's CDR3 is CAISAGSSVTDTQYF. The CDR3 DNA reads TGTGCCATCAGTGCCGGGTCTAGCGTCACAGATACGCAGTATTTT.

Ten or more counts support this clonotype. In DNA form, the CDR3 reads TGCGCCAGCAGCCAATCCCAGGGCGGCCAAAACATTCAGTACTTC. Amino acid sequence: CASSQSQGGQNIQYF. V gene TRBV4-1 combines with J gene TRBJ2-4; D perhaps matches TRBD1 (5 bases). Trimming shortened V by 2 bases and J by 5 bases, and 13 bases separated the two germline ends. This CDR3 contains 15 residues. Germline V gives CDR1 MGHRA, CDR2 YSYEKL.

This clonotype was detected many times. The V call is TRBV5-1, the J call TRBJ1-6; 12 bases map to TRBD1. Per germline, CDR1 SGHRS and CDR2 YFSETQ. J was trimmed by 9 bases and V by 4 bases; bases with no gene match: 2. The CDR3 covers 14 residues. CDR3 DNA sequence: TGCGCCAGCAGCCTGGGACAGGGGGCTTCACCCCTCCACTTT. It specifies CASSLGQGASPLHF.